The rows below give T cell receptor beta chains drawn from one sample of a study of shared clonotypes between healthy human individuals. Using immunoSEQ multiplex PCR, the repertoire was profiled, and TCRdb retains in-frame clones only, with some absent. The repertoire includes 2 million or so clones, approximately 95% of them detected once, and 0.13% sits in the top ten. Sequencing was carried out using naive CD4+ T cells sorted from blood. These receptors all stem from a man between 18 and 35 years old in good health. Each CDR3 is given without its conserved first and last residue.

TRBV9	ASSVEVDGNYGYT
TRBV7-2	ASRTSVSNTGELF
TRBV29-1	SVVINYRGSEQY
TRBV28	ASSLKLAWLGEDMNTEAF
TRBV18	ASSGDNEQF
TRBV6-1	ASSEGAEQY
TRBV10-2	ASSAAGGADTQY
TRBV5-1	ASSPLTSGGRNIQY
TRBV5-1	ASSRGGTNSLTYEQY
TRBV30	AWSLGGSYTDTQY
TRBV5-6	ASSLVVGLTDTQY
TRBV7-9	ASSRVADTQY
TRBV5-1	ASSLGREQKQY
TRBV5-1	ASSLTGGPSYEQY
TRBV6-6	ASSRGGVYEAF
TRBV18	ASSPPVGDHNEQF
TRBV30	AWRGSTDTQY
TRBV4-1	ASSQTLAGGNYEQY
TRBV29-1	SVQQGGTEAF
TRBV19	ASRESGSLNTEAF
TRBV7-2	ASSLEPSRASTEAF
TRBV7-2	ASSLAVTIATYGYT
TRBV2	ASSPRTKRSGGELF
TRBV2	ASSGLAQAGNTIY
TRBV10-3	ATAGLKGGTYEQY
TRBV5-1	ASSPRGAGYTDTQY
TRBV18	ASSQGINQPQH
TRBV19	ASSGTGLLGAGNTIY
TRBV10-3	AISFTSGMSDTQY
TRBV28	ASIPPVSNEQF